These 27 T cell receptor beta chains were sequenced from one sample in a study of vaccination and CD4 T cells after COVID-19. These TCRs' antigens remain unknown. Treatment meaning: approximately nine-day PBMC culture with coronavirus spike peptide pools or control peptides (ViraFEST assay). The Oncomine TCR Beta short-read assay was applied to DNA of cultured CD4+ T cells. TCRdb recomputed calls from the PCR reads with MiXCR, one row per CDR3 protein. Of about 15,000 distinct CDR3 sequences in the sample, approximately 26% are singletons; the top ten hold under 30%. Specimen: cultured CD4+ T cells from blood. Every receptor here comes from a human donor with COVID-19.

This clonotype was counted a few times. The chain has TRBV19 and TRBJ2-3, with no clear D. Trimming removed 5 bases at V and 3 bases at J, with 6 bases between. The germline CDR1 and CDR2 sequences are LNHDA and SQIVND (reference sequence). CDR3 length: 12 residues. This CDR3 is CASSFLTDTQYF. DNA for the CDR3: TGTGCCAGTAGTTTTCTTACAGATACGCAGTATTTT.

The sample holds a few counts of this clonotype. The gene calls are TRBV12-3 or TRBV12-4 and TRBJ2-5; no reliable D call. V was clipped by 1 base and J by 0 bases, with 6 bases between them. The CDR3 has 14 residues. The CDR3 region has the DNA TGTGCCAGCAGTTTAGGGCAGGACCAAGAGACCCAGTACTTC. The encoded protein is CASSLGQDQETQYF.

This clonotype was seen a few times. The chain couples TRBV5-1 to TRBJ2-2; D perhaps matches TRBD1 (6 bases). This CDR3 region has 15 residues. Looked up from germline, CDR1 is SGHRS and CDR2 is YFSETQ. Trimming pared 0 bases from V and 5 bases from J, leaving 11 bases between. The CDR3 loop reads CASSLAVGGTGELFF. The CDR3 DNA follows: TGCGCCAGCAGCTTGGCGGTAGGGGGTACCGGGGAGCTGTTTTTT.

This chain uses TRBV30 with TRBJ1-6, with TRBD1 identical over 8 bases. V lost 5 bases and J lost 7; bases outside the gene matches: 4. Germline V lookup: CDR1 GTSNPN, CDR2 SVGIG (reference sequence). The CDR3 runs to 13 residues. The CDR3 DNA reads as TGTGCCTGGGACCCAGGGGGCAATTCACCCCTCCACTTT. It specifies CAWDPGGNSPLHF.

The V gene is TRBV19, the J gene TRBJ2-1; perhaps TRBD1 as D (6 bases). This CDR3 comprises 14 residues. V was trimmed by 6 bases and J by 3 bases, leaving 12 bases between them. The V gene's germline CDR1 is LNHDA and CDR2 SQIVND (reference sequence). The CDR3 loop reads CASSRQALYNEQFF. The CDR3 DNA follows: TGTGCCAGTAGCAGACAGGCCCTCTACAATGAGCAGTTCTTC.

This clonotype is judged medium-sized (0.01 to 0.1%). This chain uses TRBV30 with TRBJ1-6, with D perhaps matching TRBD1 (6 bases). CDR3 length: 13 residues. Trimming took off 5 bases at V and 6 bases at J, with 11 bases between the two ends. Germline V gene sequence: CDR1 GTSNPN, CDR2 SVGIG (reference sequence). CDR3 DNA: TGTGCCTGGGTCGGGACAACTAATTCACCCCTCCACTTT. Its protein product is CAWVGTTNSPLHF.

V and J are TRBV5-6 and TRBJ2-2, with D possibly matching TRBD1 (5 bases). The ends were cut back, 4 bases at V and 4 bases at J, with 14 bases in the middle. Germline CDR1 is SGHDT and CDR2 is YYEEEE. The CDR3 runs to 15 residues. For the CDR3, the DNA is TGTGCCAGCAGCGAAGACAGCTTTCCCACCGGGGAGCTGTTTTTT. Protein: CASSEDSFPTGELFF. Combining the CDR3 with reference TRBV5-6 and TRBJ2-2 gives the whole variable domain DAGVTQSPTHLIKTRGQQVTLRCSPKSGHDTVSWYQQALGQGPQFIFQYYEEEERQRGNFPDRFSGHQFPNYSSELNVNALLLGDSALYLCASSEDSFPTGELFFGEGSRLTVL.

The chain uses TRBV20-1 and TRBJ2-2, with 7 bases identical to TRBD1. This CDR3 is 16 amino acids long. V shed 6 bases and J 6 bases; nucleotides not matched to a gene: 16. Germline V lookup: CDR1 DFQATT, CDR2 SNEGSKA (reference sequence). The CDR3 sequence: CSALGKSRGSAGELFF. The CDR3 bases are TGCAGTGCCCTCGGGAAGAGCAGGGGGTCCGCCGGGGAGCTGTTTTTT.

The chain recombines TRBV6-5 with TRBJ2-1, with TRBD2 identical over 9 bases. The germline V gene has CDR1 MNHEY and CDR2 SVGAGI. The ends lost 0 bases at V and 12 bases at J; junction bases unmatched: 9. This CDR3 spans 15 amino acids. CDR3 DNA sequence: TGTGCCAGCAGTTACTCAGCGGGGGGAAAGGGGGCGCAGTTCTTC. This sequence encodes CASSYSAGGKGAQFF.

This clonotype has just a few counts. V gene TRBV20-1 combines with J gene TRBJ2-3, with D perhaps TRBD1 (5 bases). Deletions cut 6 bases from V and 3 bases from J, with 25 bases between. The germline CDR1 and CDR2 sequences are DFQATT and SNEGSKA (reference sequence). The CDR3 runs 17 residues. The DNA of the CDR3 is TGCAGTGCCCGACTTGTGGGTAGGGGCGCCGGAACAGATACGCAGTATTTT. This encodes CSARLVGRGAGTDTQYF.

As DNA, the CDR3 is TGTGCCAGCAGCCCCCGGGGGCGCGGCACCGGGGAGCTGTTTTTT. It yields the protein CASSPRGRGTGELFF. V gene TRBV3-1 combines with J gene TRBJ2-2; the D gene could be TRBD1 or TRBD2 (6 bases each). Germline values: CDR1 LGHDT, CDR2 YNNKEL (reference sequence). Trimming removed 4 bases at V and 4 bases at J, with 13 bases between. The CDR3 has 15 residues.

This clonotype was counted a few times. V usage is TRBV19 and J usage is TRBJ1-1; D is possibly TRBD1 (6 bases). Trimming left V 3 bases short and J 1 base short, with 12 bases between. The CDR3 covers 15 residues. The germline CDR1 and CDR2 sequences are LNHDA and SQIVND (reference sequence). The CDR3 sequence is CASSISGQRNTEAFF. CDR3 DNA sequence: TGTGCCAGTAGTATTTCAGGACAGAGGAACACTGAAGCTTTCTTT.

This chain links TRBV2 with TRBJ2-5, with 7 nucleotides matching TRBD2. The CDR3 loop spans 15 amino acids. Germline values: CDR1 SNHLY, CDR2 FYNNEI. V was clipped by 8 bases and J by 2 bases; unmatched bases: 11. The CDR3 coding sequence is TGTGCCAGCGGACGTGCTAGCGGCGGGCAAGAGACCCAGTACTTC. Translation gives CASGRASGGQETQYF.

This chain joins TRBV6-1 and TRBJ1-2; maybe TRBD1 (5 bases). Germline CDR1 reads MNHNS; CDR2 reads SASEGT. The CDR3 consists of 14 residues. The V end lost 3 bases, the J end lost 4 bases, and 12 bases lay between the germline ends. Here the CDR3 reads CASSDPGTGYGYTF. Here the CDR3 DNA reads TGTGCCAGCAGTGATCCCGGGACTGGCTATGGCTACACCTTC.

This clonotype is labeled as large (0.1 to 1%). J is TRBJ2-5 and V is TRBV2, with 8 nucleotides matching TRBD1. In germline, CDR1 is SNHLY, CDR2 FYNNEI. J was trimmed by 3 bases and V by 0 bases; bases with no gene match: 0. The CDR3 totals 14 residues. The CDR3: CASSEADREETQYF. CDR3 coding DNA: TGTGCCAGCAGTGAAGCGGACAGGGAAGAGACCCAGTACTTC.

This clonotype was observed a few times. The V and J genes are TRBV6-2 or TRBV6-3 and TRBJ1-4, with 7 bases that match TRBD1. The CDR3 loop spans 12 amino acids. Losses at the gene ends were 8 bases for V and 3 bases for J; bases not matched to a gene: 0. Germline lookup yields CDR1 MNHEY and CDR2 SVGEGT. CDR3 nucleotide sequence: TGTGCCAGCGGGACAGCTAATGAAAAACTGTTTTTT. Translating it yields CASGTANEKLFF.

The chain has TRBV9 and TRBJ1-1; D is undetermined. V was cut by 3 bases and J by 0 bases, with 6 bases left in between. The CDR3 is 13 amino acids. Germline CDR1 reads SGDLS; CDR2 reads YYNGEE. The CDR3 nucleotides read TGTGCCAGCAGCGGCTTGATGAACACTGAAGCTTTCTTT. It codes for CASSGLMNTEAFF.

In this sample, this clonotype turned up a few times. The chain has TRBV29-1 and TRBJ2-3; weak D call: TRBD2 (5 bases). The germline V gene has CDR1 SQVTM and CDR2 ANQGSEA. The ends were cut back, 4 bases at V and 7 bases at J, with 9 bases in the middle. The CDR3 sequence is 11 residues long. The CDR3 loop reads CSVGDYNTQYF. The CDR3 DNA sequence: TGCAGCGTTGGAGACTATAATACGCAGTATTTT.

This sequence joins TRBV4-2 and TRBJ1-2; possible D gene TRBD1, 5 bases. Trimming took off 0 bases at V and 5 bases at J, with 10 bases between the two ends. There are 14 residues in the CDR3. The germline CDR1 and CDR2 sequences are LGHNA and YNFKEQ. The CDR3 loop reads CASSQDREEYGYTF. CDR3 DNA sequence: TGTGCCAGCAGCCAAGACAGGGAAGAATATGGCTACACCTTC.

The CDR3 region is CASIQRRDTQYF. CDR3 in DNA: TGTGCCAGCATCCAGAGAAGAGATACGCAGTATTTT. The chain carries TRBV7-2 and TRBJ2-3; D is uncertain. The CDR3 is 12 residues long. V dropped 7 bases and J dropped 5 bases, with 10 bases sitting between them. Germline V gene data show CDR1 as SGHTA and CDR2 as FQGNSA.

This clonotype was counted a few times. The V and J genes are TRBV6-1 and TRBJ2-5; tentatively, D is TRBD2 (5 bases). The CDR3 spans 12 residues. CDR1 and CDR2 from the germline V gene are MNHNS and SASEGT. V lost 6 bases and J lost 5, with 10 bases in between. The DNA of the CDR3 is TGTGCCAGCAGAGGCCAGCGGGAGACCCAGTACTTC. It codes for CASRGQRETQYF.

Comments on this clonotype: A read error may be the cause here, since a much bigger clone is one base away. The rearrangement uses TRBV30 and TRBJ1-5; D gene uncertain. The V gene's germline CDR1 is GTSNPN and CDR2 SVGIG (reference sequence). This CDR3 has 14 residues. The CDR3 is CARSSLDGNQPQHF. The CDR3 region has the DNA TGTGCCCGGAGTAGTCTTGATGGCAATCAGCCCCAGCATTTT.

The CDR3 protein is CASSSGRANTEAFF. The CDR3 DNA sequence: TGTGCCAGCAGCTCGGGACGGGCTAACACTGAAGCTTTCTTT. The rearrangement links TRBV7-2 to TRBJ1-1, with a possible D match to TRBD1 (5 bases). The V and J ends lost 4 bases and 2 bases respectively, with 11 bases between them. Germline CDR1 and CDR2: SGHTA and FQGNSA. The CDR3 loop spans 14 amino acids.

This chain uses TRBV5-1 with TRBJ2-7, with 12 bases matching TRBD1. The J segment lost 0 bases and the V segment lost 2 bases, leaving 9 bases of the junction unmatched. The CDR3 runs to 18 residues. The germline V gene has CDR1 SGHRS and CDR2 YFSETQ. Here the CDR3 DNA reads TGCGCCAGCAGCTTATGGGAGGGACAGGGGGCGATCTCCTACGAGCAGTACTTC. Its protein is CASSLWEGQGAISYEQYF.

V and J are TRBV6-1 and TRBJ2-1; the match to TRBD2 covers 11 bases. The length of the CDR3 is 17 residues. Looked up from germline, CDR1 is MNHNS and CDR2 is SASEGT. The V and J ends lost 6 bases and 4 bases, in that order; junction bases with no gene match: 11. CDR3 sequence (DNA): TGTGCCAGCAGGAAGACTAGCGGGGAAAGTGGATACAATGAGCAGTTCTTC. Translation gives CASRKTSGESGYNEQFF.

The gene calls are TRBV27 and TRBJ2-6; D call uncertain. The CDR3 length is 15 residues. Germline lookup yields CDR1 MNHEY and CDR2 SMNVEV (reference sequence). The V end lost 5 bases, the J end lost 0 bases, and 8 bases lay between the germline ends. The CDR3, as DNA: TGTGCCAGCAGTCGGGTAGACTCTGGGGCCAACGTCCTGACTTTC. Translating it yields CASSRVDSGANVLTF.

The chain combines TRBV28 with TRBJ1-2, with D possibly matching TRBD1 (5 bases). Germline CDR1 MDHEN, CDR2 SYDVKM. Trimming cost V 5 bases and J 4 bases, with 17 bases left between them. This CDR3 is 15 amino acids long. The CDR3 sequence: CASSITGTFTYGYTF. The CDR3 DNA is TGTGCCAGCAGTATAACCGGGACGTTCACCTATGGCTACACCTTC.